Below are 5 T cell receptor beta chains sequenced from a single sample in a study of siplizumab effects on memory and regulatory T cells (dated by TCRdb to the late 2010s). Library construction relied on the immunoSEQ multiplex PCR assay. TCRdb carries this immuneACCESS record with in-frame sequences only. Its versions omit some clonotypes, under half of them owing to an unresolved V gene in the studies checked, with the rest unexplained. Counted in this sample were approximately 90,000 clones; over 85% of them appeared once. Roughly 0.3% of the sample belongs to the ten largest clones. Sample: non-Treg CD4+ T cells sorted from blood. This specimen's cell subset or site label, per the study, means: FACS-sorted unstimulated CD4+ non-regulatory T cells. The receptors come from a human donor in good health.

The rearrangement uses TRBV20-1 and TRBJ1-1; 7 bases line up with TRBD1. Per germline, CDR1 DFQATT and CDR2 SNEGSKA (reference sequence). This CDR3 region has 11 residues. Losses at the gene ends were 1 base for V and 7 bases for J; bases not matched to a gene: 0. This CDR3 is CSARGTGEAFF. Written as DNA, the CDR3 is TGCAGTGCTAGAGGGACAGGTGAAGCTTTCTTT.

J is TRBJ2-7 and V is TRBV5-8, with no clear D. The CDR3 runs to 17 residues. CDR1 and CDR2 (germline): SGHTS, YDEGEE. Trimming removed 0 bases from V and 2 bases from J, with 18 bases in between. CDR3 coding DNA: TGTGCCAGCAGCTTGGAAATCCTAGTGAATAAAACCTACGAGCAGTACTTC. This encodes CASSLEILVNKTYEQYF.

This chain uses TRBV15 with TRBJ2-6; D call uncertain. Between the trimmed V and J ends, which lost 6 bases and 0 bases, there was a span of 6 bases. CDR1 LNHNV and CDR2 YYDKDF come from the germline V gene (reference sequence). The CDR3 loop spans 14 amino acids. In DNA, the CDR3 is TGTGCCACCAGTTGGGGCTCTGGGGCCAACGTCCTGACTTTC. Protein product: CATSWGSGANVLTF.

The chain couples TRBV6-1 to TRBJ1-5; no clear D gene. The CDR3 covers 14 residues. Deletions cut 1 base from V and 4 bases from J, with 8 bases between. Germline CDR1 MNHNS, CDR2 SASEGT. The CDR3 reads CASSEDRPNQPQHF. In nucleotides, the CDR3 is TGTGCCAGCAGTGAAGATAGGCCAAATCAGCCCCAGCATTTT.

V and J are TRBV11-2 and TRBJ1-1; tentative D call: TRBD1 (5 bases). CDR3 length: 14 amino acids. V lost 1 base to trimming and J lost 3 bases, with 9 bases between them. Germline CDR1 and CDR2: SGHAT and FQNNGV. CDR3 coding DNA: TGTGCCAGCAGCTTAGCCGTCAGGGACACTGAAGCTTTCTTT. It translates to CASSLAVRDTEAFF.